This entry is about one T cell receptor beta chain. The data were obtained in a study of blood T cell repertoires in COVID-19. For the study at large: Cohort 3 donors counted as recovered after two negative PCRs, clearance, or resolved symptoms.

The ends were cut back, 4 bases at V and 7 bases at J, with 14 bases in the middle. The CDR3 consists of 13 residues. CDR1 is SGHDT, CDR2 YYEEEE, per germline. Sequencing was performed with immunoSEQ multiplex PCR; in TCRdb, only in-frame clones are kept and a portion is missing. The table includes some 330,000 clones, around 87% detected once. Participants, roughly 18 to 90 years old, spanned approximately 25 US areas. The chain uses TRBV5-6 and TRBJ1-2; maybe TRBD1 (6 bases). The source is a middle-aged man in a cohort exposed to, infected with or recovered from COVID-19 (not recorded which). Sequences were obtained from PBMCs or T cells enriched from blood (not recorded which). CDR3 region: CASSRDRSSGYTF. The CDR3 region has the DNA TGTGCCAGCAGCCGAGACAGGTCAAGTGGCTACACCTTC. Variable domain in full (rest from reference TRBV5-6 and TRBJ1-2): DAGVTQSPTHLIKTRGQQVTLRCSPKSGHDTVSWYQQALGQGPQFIFQYYEEEERQRGNFPDRFSGHQFPNYSSELNVNALLLGDSALYLCASSRDRSSGYTFGSGTRLTVV.